This entry describes one T cell receptor (beta chain). Clones were sequenced by immunoSEQ multiplex PCR, and TCRdb holds only the in-frame ones, with some missing. Seen here are some 67,000 clones, around 89% observed once, and the top ten hold around 1.3%. This entry belongs to a study of blood T cell repertoires in COVID-19. The V gene's germline CDR1 is LNHDA and CDR2 SQIVND (reference sequence). The CDR3 sequence is 17 residues long. V lost 4 bases, J lost 0 bases, and 7 bases stayed unmatched. V and J are TRBV19 and TRBJ2-3; 10 positions match TRBD1. The TCR sequence derives from a woman aged 60-75 years with acute or convalescent COVID-19. Sample: peripheral blood. In nucleotides, the CDR3 is TGTGCCAGTAGTAAGGGACAGGGGTCCCCTAGCACAGATACGCAGTATTTT. This codes for CASSKGQGSPSTDTQYF.